The 32 T cell receptor beta chains below come from one sample, sequenced in a study of cytomegalovirus exposure and HLA in healthy donors. The PCR used 60 Vbeta and 13 Jbeta primers. The repertoire was sequenced with immunoSEQ multiplex PCR; TCRdb's copy has only in-frame clones and lacks some. The sample shows 150,000 to 200,000 clones, around 86% of them seen only once. The specimen sequenced was PBMCs. All receptors come from a woman between 18 and 29 years old in good health and CMV-seronegative.

The genes are TRBV4-1 and TRBJ2-1, with D possibly matching TRBD2 (6 bases). Between the trimmed V and J ends, which lost 0 bases and 3 bases, there was a span of 18 bases. In germline, CDR1 is MGHRA, CDR2 YSYEKL. The CDR3 sequence is 18 residues long. The chain's CDR3 is CASSQEKKTSSFYNEQFF. For the CDR3, the DNA is TGCGCCAGCAGCCAAGAGAAAAAGACTAGTTCTTTCTACAATGAGCAGTTCTTC.

This chain links TRBV28 with TRBJ1-6; the D gene is possibly TRBD1 (5 bases). The germline V gene encodes CDR1 MDHEN and CDR2 SYDVKM. Trimming removed 7 bases at V and 7 bases at J, with 14 bases between. The CDR3 totals 14 residues. CDR3 residues: CASTTGLKNSPLHF. The CDR3 bases are TGTGCCAGCACTACGGGACTTAAGAATTCACCCCTCCACTTT.

The chain couples TRBV7-9 to TRBJ2-1, with 7 bases matching TRBD1. The ends lost 1 base at V and 6 bases at J; junction bases unmatched: 18. CDR3 length: 19 amino acids. Per germline, CDR1 SEHNR and CDR2 FQNEAQ (reference sequence). This CDR3 reads CASSLGRDRDRHKINEQFF. CDR3 bases: TGTGCCAGCAGCTTAGGCCGGGACCGGGACAGACATAAAATCAATGAGCAGTTCTTC.

This sequence joins TRBV23-1 and TRBJ2-3, with TRBD2 matching 11 bases. TRBV23-1 is designated an ORF whose function remains uncertain. The CDR3 totals 17 residues. Trimming removed 2 bases from V and 2 bases from J; junction bases left unmatched: 6. The CDR3 here is CASSQMPGLAATDTQYF. Here the CDR3 DNA reads TGCGCCAGCAGTCAAATGCCGGGACTAGCGGCCACAGATACGCAGTATTTT.

The genes are TRBV10-1 and TRBJ1-2; a weak D match, TRBD1 (5 bases). Germline lookup yields CDR1 WNHNN and CDR2 SYGVQD (reference sequence). The CDR3 has 13 residues. Trimming removed 3 bases from V and 1 base from J, with 6 bases in between. DNA of the CDR3: TGCGCCAGCAGTGAAGGGGTTAACTATGGCTACACCTTC. Amino acids: CASSEGVNYGYTF.

The chain joins TRBV6-5 to TRBJ1-6; no reliable D call. The CDR3 runs 13 residues. Germline CDR1 is MNHEY and CDR2 is SVGAGI. V lost 1 base, J lost 8 bases, and 6 bases lay in between. DNA of the CDR3: TGTGCCAGCAGTTACTGGTCAGATTCACCCCTCCACTTT. Protein product: CASSYWSDSPLHF.

This clone was seen a single time. V gene TRBV7-9 combines with J gene TRBJ2-6; 8 positions agree with TRBD2. This CDR3 region has 18 residues. Germline V lookup: CDR1 SEHNR, CDR2 FQNEAQ (reference sequence). V gave up 1 base and J gave up 2 bases; unmatched junction bases: 7. This CDR3 is CASSLEGGLVPGANVLTF. DNA for the CDR3: TGTGCCAGCAGCTTAGAGGGGGGACTAGTCCCTGGGGCCAACGTCCTGACTTTC.

This clone was picked up a small number of times. This rearrangement joins TRBV19 to TRBJ2-7; TRBD1 aligns across 7 bases. Germline CDR1 and CDR2: LNHDA and SQIVND (reference sequence). The CDR3 runs 15 residues. The trim removed 5 bases at V and 0 bases at J, leaving 7 bases unmatched. CDR3 in amino acids: CASSPRQGLSYEQYF. CDR3 bases: TGTGCCAGTAGTCCCCGACAGGGTCTCTCCTACGAGCAGTACTTC.

The chain employs TRBV7-9 and TRBJ2-5; 7 positions agree with TRBD1. The trim removed 4 bases at V and 3 bases at J, leaving 8 bases unmatched. CDR3 length: 15 residues. Germline V gives CDR1 SEHNR, CDR2 FQNEAQ (reference sequence). The chain's CDR3 is CASSWGPGTEETQYF. The CDR3 coding sequence is TGTGCCAGCAGCTGGGGTCCAGGGACAGAAGAGACCCAGTACTTC.

This chain joins TRBV5-1 and TRBJ2-1; possibly TRBD1 for D (6 bases). Germline lookup yields CDR1 SGHRS and CDR2 YFSETQ. This CDR3 has 15 amino acids. V was pared by 4 bases and J by 6 bases, with 17 bases between. CDR3 sequence reads: CASSGSNRESNEQFF. As DNA, the CDR3 is TGCGCCAGCAGCGGGTCTAACAGGGAGAGCAATGAGCAGTTCTTC.

The V and J genes are TRBV7-9 and TRBJ1-1, with 7 positions matching TRBD1. The CDR3 sequence is 15 residues long. The J segment lost 0 bases and the V segment lost 5 bases, leaving 6 bases of the junction unmatched. Per germline, CDR1 SEHNR and CDR2 FQNEAQ (reference sequence). CDR3 sequence reads: CASSPLTGMNTEAFF. The CDR3 DNA reads TGTGCCAGCAGCCCCCTGACAGGGATGAACACTGAAGCTTTCTTT.

This chain connects TRBV6-4 to TRBJ1-2, with 8 bases identical to TRBD1. The CDR3 loop spans 13 amino acids. CDR1 and CDR2 from the germline V gene are MRHNA and SNTAGT. The trim removed 6 bases at V and 4 bases at J, leaving 4 bases unmatched. CDR3 protein: CASSETGVYGYTF. CDR3 coding DNA: TGTGCCAGCAGCGAGACAGGGGTCTATGGCTACACCTTC.

This clone was seen once. The chain carries TRBV7-6 and TRBJ2-3; maybe TRBD1 (6 bases). Germline CDR1 SGHVS, CDR2 FNYEAQ. The CDR3 loop spans 21 amino acids. Trimming took 4 bases from V and 2 from J, leaving 31 bases between them. This CDR3 is CASSSYPRTEPTPLDTDTQYF. The CDR3 DNA sequence: TGTGCCAGCAGCTCATACCCTAGGACAGAGCCTACCCCCCTGGACACAGATACGCAGTATTTT. The variable domain in full, with the rest retrieved from reference TRBV7-6 and TRBJ2-3, is GAGVSQSPRYKVTKRGQDVALRCDPISGHVSLYWYRQALGQGPEFLTYFNYEAQQDKSGLPNDRFSAERPEGSISTLTIQRTEQRDSAMYRCASSSYPRTEPTPLDTDTQYFGPGTRLTVL.

DNA of the CDR3: TGTGCCAGCAGCTTTTTAAGCGGGAGGGCCGGCAACGAGCAGTACTTC. Encoded protein: CASSFLSGRAGNEQYF. V usage is TRBV7-6 and J usage is TRBJ2-7; 10 bases map to TRBD2. V lost 3 bases and J lost 5; bases outside the gene matches: 10. This CDR3 region has 16 residues. Germline V lookup: CDR1 SGHVS, CDR2 FNYEAQ.

CDR3 amino acids: CASSLLAGVYNEQFF. The CDR3 region has the DNA TGTGCCAGCAGTTTACTAGCGGGAGTCTACAATGAGCAGTTCTTC. The chain couples TRBV5-4 to TRBJ2-1, with 11 bases lining up with TRBD2. With V trimmed by 5 bases and J by 3 bases, 4 bases remained unmatched. CDR1 is SGHNT and CDR2 is YYREEE in the germline V gene (reference sequence). The CDR3 contains 15 residues.

The rearrangement links TRBV4-1 to TRBJ2-1; 13 bases agree with TRBD2. The CDR3 sequence is 15 residues long. V gave up 1 base and J gave up 14 bases; unmatched junction bases: 8. Germline assignment: CDR1 MGHRA and CDR2 YSYEKL. The CDR3 here is CASSQGTSGSGKKFF. Here the CDR3 DNA reads TGCGCCAGCAGCCAAGGGACTAGCGGGAGTGGAAAAAAGTTCTTC.

This chain joins TRBV7-2 and TRBJ1-3; D is perhaps TRBD1 (6 bases). Between the trimmed V and J ends, which lost 7 bases and 4 bases, there was a span of 14 bases. This CDR3 region has 14 residues. Germline CDR1 SGHTA, CDR2 FQGNSA. The CDR3 DNA is TGTGCCAGCATTACACAGGGAGTGGGAAACACCATATATTTT. Amino acid sequence: CASITQGVGNTIYF.

The chain couples TRBV6-1 to TRBJ1-2; weak D call: TRBD1 (6 bases). The V gene's germline CDR1 is MNHNS and CDR2 SASEGT. The CDR3 is 14 residues long. V was clipped by 5 bases and J by 2 bases, with 12 bases between them. CDR3 protein: CASSLRTENYGYTF. CDR3 in DNA: TGTGCCAGCAGTCTCCGGACAGAAAACTATGGCTACACCTTC.

This clone was recorded once. The rearrangement joins TRBV30 to TRBJ1-1; D call uncertain. Trimming pared 5 bases from V and 0 bases from J, leaving 7 bases between. Per the germline V gene, CDR1 is GTSNPN and CDR2 is SVGIG (reference sequence). CDR3 length: 12 amino acids. CDR3 bases: TGTGCCTGGGGGCCTTTGAACACTGAAGCTTTCTTT. This codes for CAWGPLNTEAFF.

V and J are TRBV7-2 and TRBJ2-3, with D hard to call. Germline-derived CDR1 and CDR2 are SGHTA and FQGNSA. The CDR3 length is 14 residues. V gave up 4 bases and J gave up 3 bases, with 11 bases separating them. Here the CDR3 reads CASSSTGWTDTQYF. The DNA for the CDR3 is TGTGCCAGCAGCTCAACGGGTTGGACAGATACGCAGTATTTT.

J is TRBJ1-5 and V is TRBV19; tentative D call: TRBD1 (6 bases). This CDR3 has 15 residues. Deletions cut 3 bases from V and 1 base from J, with 10 bases between. The V gene's germline CDR1 is LNHDA and CDR2 SQIVND (reference sequence). CDR3 amino acids: CASSMGTRSNQPQHF. Here the CDR3 DNA reads TGTGCCAGTAGTATGGGGACAAGGAGCAATCAGCCCCAGCATTTT.

V gene TRBV2 combines with J gene TRBJ2-3; 7 positions match TRBD2. V was pared by 6 bases and J by 0 bases, with 3 bases of the junction left unmatched. This CDR3 region has 14 residues. Germline CDR1 SNHLY, CDR2 FYNNEI. The CDR3 DNA follows: TGTGCCAGCAGACTAGCGCTTAGCACAGATACGCAGTATTTT. Protein: CASRLALSTDTQYF.

V is TRBV5-4 and J is TRBJ1-1; 9 bases are shared with TRBD1. The CDR3 spans 16 residues. Losses at the gene ends were 3 bases for V and 4 bases for J; bases not matched to a gene: 10. Germline-derived CDR1 and CDR2 are SGHNT and YYREEE (reference sequence). The chain's CDR3 is CASSSGTGMLFTEAFF. The CDR3 coding sequence is TGTGCCAGCAGCTCCGGGACAGGGATGTTGTTCACTGAAGCTTTCTTT.

This clone was counted once. V and J are TRBV28 and TRBJ2-1; no clear D gene. Germline V lookup: CDR1 MDHEN, CDR2 SYDVKM. V was trimmed by 6 bases and J by 0 bases, leaving 24 bases between them. The CDR3 contains 19 residues. Written as DNA, the CDR3 is TGTGCCAGCAGGTCACGCCCGACGTCCCTTTCTAGCTCCTACAATGAGCAGTTCTTC. Translated: CASRSRPTSLSSSYNEQFF.

The gene calls are TRBV19 and TRBJ2-3, with 10 bases matching TRBD2. The CDR3 has 16 amino acids. CDR1 LNHDA and CDR2 SQIVND come from the germline V gene (reference sequence). V gave up 5 bases and J gave up 2 bases; unmatched junction bases: 7. The CDR3 loop reads CASSPGTSEATDTQYF. For the CDR3, the DNA is TGTGCCAGTAGTCCCGGGACTAGCGAAGCCACAGATACGCAGTATTTT. The full variable domain, rest sourced from reference TRBV19 and TRBJ2-3, is DGGITQSPKYLFRKEGQNVTLSCEQNLNHDAMYWYRQDPGQGLRLIYYSQIVNDFQKGDIAEGYSVSREKKESFPLTVTSAQKNPTAFYLCASSPGTSEATDTQYFGPGTRLTVL.

This clone has only a few counts. The V gene is TRBV4-1, the J gene TRBJ2-1, with D possibly matching TRBD1 (6 bases). Germline V lookup: CDR1 MGHRA, CDR2 YSYEKL. V shed 1 base and J shed 3 bases, with 10 bases lying between them. There are 15 residues in the CDR3. DNA for the CDR3: TGCGCCAGCAGCCAAGCCCAGGACAGCTACAATGAGCAGTTCTTC. Translating gives CASSQAQDSYNEQFF.

This rearrangement joins TRBV29-1 to TRBJ1-2; 8 bases align to TRBD1. Germline values: CDR1 SQVTM, CDR2 ANQGSEA. CDR3 length: 13 residues. With V trimmed by 5 bases and J by 2 bases, 4 bases remained unmatched. CDR3 residues: CSVLDRENYGYTF. The CDR3 coding sequence is TGCAGCGTTTTGGACAGGGAGAACTATGGCTACACCTTC.

CDR3 amino acids: CASSLNRGQGSYGYTF. In nucleotides, the CDR3 is TGTGCCAGCAGCTTAAACCGGGGACAGGGAAGCTATGGCTACACCTTC. V usage is TRBV7-2 and J usage is TRBJ1-2; TRBD1 agrees at 9 bases. Germline CDR1 and CDR2: SGHTA and FQGNSA. This CDR3 has 16 residues. Trimming cost V 2 bases and J 4 bases; bases outside gene matches: 8.

The genes are TRBV4-2 and TRBJ2-5, with 10 bases matching TRBD2. The CDR3 length is 18 residues. The ends lost 0 bases at V and 4 bases at J; junction bases unmatched: 11. Germline assignment: CDR1 LGHNA and CDR2 YNFKEQ. The CDR3 DNA is TGTGCCAGCAGCCAAGATCTCCTAGCGGGAGCCTCAGGAGAGACCCAGTACTTC. This translates into CASSQDLLAGASGETQYF.

This chain links TRBV5-1 with TRBJ2-2; possibly TRBD1 for D (5 bases). The CDR3 is made up of 16 amino acids. The germline gives CDR1 SGHRS, CDR2 YFSETQ. V lost 2 bases and J 3 bases, leaving 14 bases between the germline ends. CDR3 in DNA: TGCGCCAGCAGCTTCTTTAGGACATCGTACACCGGGGAGCTGTTTTTT. This encodes CASSFFRTSYTGELFF.

The chain links TRBV6-5 to TRBJ1-1; a possible D gene is TRBD1 (6 bases). The ends were cut back, 2 bases at V and 0 bases at J, with 10 bases in the middle. This CDR3 has 15 amino acids. Per germline, CDR1 MNHEY and CDR2 SVGAGI. The CDR3 DNA is TGTGCCAGCAGTTACCAACAGGGAATGAACACTGAAGCTTTCTTT. The encoded protein is CASSYQQGMNTEAFF.

The V call is TRBV5-6, the J call TRBJ2-3; a possible D gene is TRBD1 (6 bases). The CDR3 extends over 12 amino acids. The germline gives CDR1 SGHDT, CDR2 YYEEEE. The ends were cut back, 4 bases at V and 9 bases at J, with 12 bases in the middle. The CDR3 sequence is CASSKDSPTQYF. In DNA, the CDR3 is TGTGCCAGCAGCAAGGACAGCCCGACGCAGTATTTT.